This entry lists 25 T cell receptor beta chains sequenced from one sample in a study of beta chain features in type 1 diabetes. Antigens of these TCRs are unknown. Expressed TCRB transcripts were sequenced because the isolated RNA had all been reverse transcribed beforehand. TCRdb's table, derived via immunoSEQ multiplex PCR, lists solely in-frame clones and lacks some. Of approximately 160,000 clones listed, around a tenth are singletons. Findings and caveats of the study: Shorter TCRB CDR3s, moderately but significantly so, marked every one of the four CD4+ subsets in Type 1 diabetes patients.

The sample was central memory CD4+ T cells from blood. These receptors originate from a man aged 30 to 45 with type 1 diabetes.

The chain is built from TRBV6-5 and TRBJ1-1, with D maybe TRBD1 (6 bases). The CDR3 is made up of 14 amino acids. From germline, CDR1 is MNHEY and CDR2 SVGAGI. Trimming shortened V by 2 bases and J by 1 base, and 8 bases separated the two germline ends. CDR3 amino acids: CASSYQGRNTEAFF. The CDR3 DNA sequence: TGTGCCAGCAGTTACCAGGGGAGGAACACTGAAGCTTTCTTT.

The CDR3 DNA is TGTGCCAGCAGCGTAAGACTAGCGGGAGGACGGGAGCAGTACTTC. Its protein product is CASSVRLAGGREQYF. The gene calls are TRBV7-8 and TRBJ2-7; 13 nucleotides align to TRBD2. V shed 5 bases, J shed 7 bases, and the junction held 8 bases outside the gene matches. CDR3 length equals 15 residues. Germline lookup yields CDR1 SGHVS and CDR2 FQNEAQ.

The chain recombines TRBV5-1 with TRBJ2-1; D not certain. The CDR3 runs 12 residues. V gave up 0 bases and J gave up 8 bases, with 6 bases separating them. Germline CDR1 is SGHRS and CDR2 is YFSETQ. In DNA, the CDR3 is TGCGCCAGCAGCTTGGGTATCGATGAGCAGTTCTTC. Translation gives CASSLGIDEQFF.

V is TRBV5-8 and J is TRBJ1-1; D might be TRBD1 (6 bases). The V end lost 0 bases, the J end lost 5 bases, and 8 bases lay between the germline ends. The CDR3 totals 13 residues. Per the germline V gene, CDR1 is SGHTS and CDR2 is YDEGEE. The CDR3 loop reads CASSLGRGTEAFF. DNA for the CDR3: TGTGCCAGCAGCTTGGGCAGGGGAACTGAAGCTTTCTTT.

The chain carries TRBV18 and TRBJ1-1; D gene unclear. Germline assignment: CDR1 KGHSH and CDR2 LQKENI. With 3 bases removed from V and 1 base from J, the gap between germline ends came to 24 bases. The CDR3 sequence is 19 residues long. CDR3 in amino acids: CASSPTNVAGGGRNTEAFF. The DNA of the CDR3 is TGTGCCAGCTCACCCACGAATGTCGCGGGAGGCGGAAGGAACACTGAAGCTTTCTTT.

The sample holds a few counts of this clone. J is TRBJ2-7 and V is TRBV10-3; 10 bases match TRBD2. The V and J ends lost 10 bases and 2 bases, in that order; junction bases with no gene match: 14. Germline V gene data show CDR1 as ENHRY and CDR2 as SYGVKD. The CDR3 runs to 16 residues. Written as DNA, the CDR3 is TGTGCCACCGGGAGACAAACCGGGACTAGCGCCTACGAGCAGTACTTC. The encoded protein is CATGRQTGTSAYEQYF.

A few counts support this clone. CDR3 amino acids: CATKAGGRGEQYF. DNA for the CDR3: TGTGCCACCAAAGCGGGAGGGCGGGGGGAGCAGTACTTC. This chain uses TRBV28 with TRBJ2-7, with 10 nucleotides matching TRBD2. The germline CDR1 and CDR2 sequences are MDHEN and SYDVKM. V lost 10 bases, J lost 7 bases, and 10 bases stayed unmatched. The length of the CDR3 is 13 residues.

This clone appeared a few times. V gene TRBV9 combines with J gene TRBJ2-1; 7 positions agree with TRBD2. Germline CDR1 and CDR2: SGDLS and YYNGEE. Trimming took 7 bases from V and 8 from J; bases not matched to a gene: 18. CDR3 length: 16 residues. CDR3 sequence (DNA): TGTGCCAGCTCGGGCCGAAGCGCTAGCGGTCGGGATGAGCAGTTCTTC. Translating it yields CASSGRSASGRDEQFF.

The chain joins TRBV9 to TRBJ2-3, with a possible D match to TRBD2 (5 bases). V dropped 1 base and J dropped 2 bases, with 11 bases sitting between them. The CDR3 has 15 residues. CDR1 is SGDLS, CDR2 YYNGEE, per germline. CDR3 protein: CASSVTSADTDTQYF. The CDR3 region has the DNA TGTGCCAGCAGCGTAACCTCAGCGGACACAGATACGCAGTATTTT.

At least ten counts were recorded for this clone. V and J are TRBV4-2 and TRBJ1-2, with a tentative D call TRBD1 (5 bases). The germline V gene has CDR1 LGHNA and CDR2 YNFKEQ. The V and J ends lost 7 bases and 4 bases respectively, with 19 bases between them. There are 15 residues in the CDR3. The CDR3 DNA is TGTGCCAGCACCTTGGGCGGGGGGGTGCTCTATGGCTACACCTTC. Amino acid sequence: CASTLGGGVLYGYTF.

Only a few counts were recorded for this clone. The V call is TRBV2, the J call TRBJ2-1; TRBD2 might be the D (6 bases). V was clipped by 11 bases and J by 7 bases, with 18 bases between them. CDR1 and CDR2 from the germline V gene are SNHLY and FYNNEI. CDR3 length: 13 residues. CDR3 loop: CASGLGKGNEQFF. The CDR3 region has the DNA TGTGCCTCGGGACTTGGGAAAGGTAATGAGCAGTTCTTC. Full variable domain (rest looked up from reference TRBV2 and TRBJ2-1): EPEVTQTPSHQVTQMGQEVILRCVPISNHLYFYWYRQILGQKVEFLVSFYNNEISEKSEIFDDQFSVERPDGSNFTLKIRSTKLEDSAMYFCASGLGKGNEQFFGPGTRLTVL.

The J gene is TRBJ1-2, the V gene TRBV29-1; D is perhaps TRBD1 (5 bases). This CDR3 spans 18 amino acids. Germline V CDR1 and CDR2: SQVTM, ANQGSEA. With 0 bases removed from V and 4 bases from J, the gap between germline ends came to 24 bases. This chain's CDR3 is CSVEDPRDYHFNTYGYTF. DNA of the CDR3: TGCAGCGTTGAAGACCCTCGGGACTACCACTTTAACACCTATGGCTACACCTTC.

The chain employs TRBV5-1 and TRBJ1-5; 9 positions agree with TRBD1. This CDR3 spans 14 amino acids. The V gene's germline CDR1 is SGHRS and CDR2 YFSETQ. V lost 4 bases and J lost 6; bases outside the gene matches: 5. The CDR3 is CASSPGTGSQPQHF. The CDR3 DNA is TGCGCCAGCAGCCCCGGGACAGGGAGTCAGCCCCAGCATTTT. The full variable domain, its missing parts supplied by reference TRBV5-1 and TRBJ1-5, is KAGVTQTPRYLIKTRGQQVTLSCSPISGHRSVSWYQQTPGQGLQFLFEYFSETQRNKGNFPGRFSGRQFSNSRSEMNVSTLELGDSALYLCASSPGTGSQPQHFGDGTRLSIL.

This rearrangement joins TRBV28 to TRBJ2-3; 7 bases are shared with TRBD2. The V gene end was trimmed by 7 bases and the J gene end by 9 bases; junction bases not matched to a gene: 13. The CDR3 is 14 residues long. Looked up from germline, CDR1 is MDHEN and CDR2 is SYDVKM. CDR3: CASTTWGVGGTQYF. As DNA, the CDR3 is TGTGCCAGCACCACATGGGGGGTCGGGGGGACGCAGTATTTT.

This clone showed up just a few times. The chain recombines TRBV28 with TRBJ1-2, with D possibly matching TRBD1 (6 bases). The CDR3 runs 20 residues. Trimming took off 5 bases at V and 3 bases at J, with 31 bases between the two ends. Germline loops: CDR1 MDHEN, CDR2 SYDVKM. As DNA, the CDR3 is TGTGCCAGCAGTACTCCTGGTAACCCCGTCTTACAGGGTAGGGACTATGGCTACACCTTC. It specifies CASSTPGNPVLQGRDYGYTF.

This clone turned up a few times. This chain joins TRBV11-1 and TRBJ2-3; a possible D gene is TRBD1 (6 bases). In germline, CDR1 is SGHAT, CDR2 FQDESV (reference sequence). CDR3 size: 15 residues. Trimming took off 2 bases at V and 5 bases at J, with 14 bases between the two ends. The CDR3 loop is CASSLLGAQGDTQYF. In DNA form, the CDR3 reads TGTGCCAGCAGCTTATTGGGGGCGCAGGGAGATACGCAGTATTTT. Full variable domain (remainder filled in from reference TRBV11-1 and TRBJ2-3): EAEVAQSPRYKITEKSQAVAFWCDPISGHATLYWYRQILGQGPELLVQFQDESVVDDSQLPKDRFSAERLKGVDSTLKIQPAELGDSAMYLCASSLLGAQGDTQYFGPGTRLTVL.

The sample holds many counts of this clone. The chain employs TRBV14 and TRBJ1-2, with 8 bases lining up with TRBD1. Germline V gene lookup returns CDR1 SGHDN and CDR2 FVKESK. The CDR3 is 14 amino acids. With V trimmed by 4 bases and J by 4 bases, 5 bases remained unmatched. The CDR3 sequence is CASSPTGVPYGYTF. In DNA, the CDR3 is TGTGCCAGCAGCCCGACAGGGGTCCCCTATGGCTACACCTTC.

A few counts support this clone. The chain employs TRBV18 and TRBJ2-7, with 10 positions matching TRBD1. J gave up 1 base and V 6 bases, and 9 bases lay outside the gene matches. CDR1 KGHSH and CDR2 LQKENI come from the germline V gene. The CDR3 consists of 16 residues. In nucleotides, the CDR3 is TGTGCCAGCTCGTCCCGCCGGACAGGGGGTTCCTACGAGCAGTACTTC. Translated, it gives CASSSRRTGGSYEQYF.

This clone was found a few times. The genes are TRBV7-2 and TRBJ1-1; D possibly corresponds to TRBD1 (6 bases). In germline, CDR1 is SGHTA, CDR2 FQGNSA. Trimming cost V 3 bases and J 1 base, with 9 bases left between them. CDR3 size: 14 residues. CDR3 sequence: CASSFGQTNTEAFF. DNA of the CDR3: TGTGCCAGCAGCTTCGGACAGACGAACACTGAAGCTTTCTTT.

The CDR3 loop reads CASSLNSADQETQYF. The CDR3 nucleotides read TGTGCCAGCAGCTTAAATTCCGCGGATCAAGAGACCCAGTACTTC. The chain carries TRBV7-3 and TRBJ2-5; no definite D call. Looked up from germline, CDR1 is SGHTA and CDR2 is FQGTGA. This CDR3 region has 15 residues. The V gene lost 1 base and the J gene lost 2 bases, with 11 bases spanning the gap.

The rearrangement links TRBV7-2 to TRBJ1-1, with D tentatively TRBD1 (5 bases). Trimming pared 5 bases from V and 4 bases from J, leaving 14 bases between. This CDR3 has 14 amino acids. CDR1 is SGHTA and CDR2 is FQGNSA in the germline V gene. CDR3 DNA sequence: TGTGCCAGCAGCCCCCAGGGTCGGCGCACTGAAGCTTTCTTT. Translated, it gives CASSPQGRRTEAFF.

This clone showed up just a few times. The CDR3 nucleotides are TGCGCCAGCAGCCAAGAAGTCGGCGGGAGTTCCTACAATGAGCAGTTCTTC. It encodes CASSQEVGGSSYNEQFF. The rearrangement uses TRBV4-3 and TRBJ2-1, with 7 positions matching TRBD2. The CDR3 is 17 residues long. The V gene end was trimmed by 0 bases and the J gene end by 1 base; junction bases not matched to a gene: 6. CDR1 LGHNA and CDR2 YSLEER come from the germline V gene.

J is TRBJ2-7 and V is TRBV29-1; 7 nucleotides line up with TRBD1. There are 14 residues in the CDR3. CDR1 and CDR2 (germline): SQVTM, ANQGSEA. V shed 4 bases, J shed 4 bases, and the junction held 10 bases outside the gene matches. In DNA, the CDR3 is TGCAGCGTTGTCCTTGAGACAGGGATATACGAGCAGTACTTC. It encodes CSVVLETGIYEQYF.

The V call is TRBV4-3, the J call TRBJ2-5; D unresolved. Trimming shortened V by 1 base and J by 2 bases, and 8 bases separated the two germline ends. The CDR3 runs 14 residues. The V gene's germline CDR1 is LGHNA and CDR2 YSLEER. CDR3 coding DNA: TGCGCCAGCAGCCAAGGCTGGCCTCAAGAGACCCAGTACTTC. This encodes CASSQGWPQETQYF.

This clone was seen more than once but under ten times. The chain carries TRBV9 and TRBJ2-1; D unclear. Germline V gives CDR1 SGDLS, CDR2 YYNGEE. The V end was cut by 3 bases, the J end by 3 bases, with 7 bases between. This CDR3 is 13 amino acids long. In DNA form, the CDR3 reads TGTGCCAGCAGCGGGGCTGACTACAATGAGCAGTTCTTC. Protein product: CASSGADYNEQFF.